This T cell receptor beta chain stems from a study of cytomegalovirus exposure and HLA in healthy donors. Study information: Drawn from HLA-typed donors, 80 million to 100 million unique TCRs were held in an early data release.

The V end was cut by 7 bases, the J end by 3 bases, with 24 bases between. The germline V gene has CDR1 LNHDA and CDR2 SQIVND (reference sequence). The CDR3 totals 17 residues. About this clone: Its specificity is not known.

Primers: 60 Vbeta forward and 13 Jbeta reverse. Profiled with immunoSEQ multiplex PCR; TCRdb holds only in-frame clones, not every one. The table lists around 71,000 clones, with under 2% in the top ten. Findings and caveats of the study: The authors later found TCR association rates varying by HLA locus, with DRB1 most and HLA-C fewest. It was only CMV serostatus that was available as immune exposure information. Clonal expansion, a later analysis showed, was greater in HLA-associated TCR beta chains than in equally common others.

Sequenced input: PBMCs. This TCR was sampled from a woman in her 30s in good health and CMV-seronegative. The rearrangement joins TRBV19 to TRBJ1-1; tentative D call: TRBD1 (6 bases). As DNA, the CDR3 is TGTGCCAGTACCCGACTTTACAGGGAGGGGAAGGACACTGAAGCTTTCTTT. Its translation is CASTRLYREGKDTEAFF.